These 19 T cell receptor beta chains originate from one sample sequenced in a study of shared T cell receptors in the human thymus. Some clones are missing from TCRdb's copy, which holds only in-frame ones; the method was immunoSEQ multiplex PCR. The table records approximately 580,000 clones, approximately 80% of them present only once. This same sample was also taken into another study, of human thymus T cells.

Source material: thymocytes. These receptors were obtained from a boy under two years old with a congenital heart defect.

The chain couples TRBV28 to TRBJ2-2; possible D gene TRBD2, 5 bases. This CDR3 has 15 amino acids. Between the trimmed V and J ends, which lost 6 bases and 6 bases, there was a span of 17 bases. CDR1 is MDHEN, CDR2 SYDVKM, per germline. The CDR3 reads CASSRETEAAGELFF. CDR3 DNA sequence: TGTGCCAGCAGCCGGGAAACAGAGGCGGCCGGGGAGCTGTTTTTT.

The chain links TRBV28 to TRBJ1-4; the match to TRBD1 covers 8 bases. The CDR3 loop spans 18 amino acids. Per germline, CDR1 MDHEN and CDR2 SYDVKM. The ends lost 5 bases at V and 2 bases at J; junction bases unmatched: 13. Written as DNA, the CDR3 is TGTGCCAGCAGTATAACCTCGACAGGGGAGGCGACTAATGAAAAACTGTTTTTT. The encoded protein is CASSITSTGEATNEKLFF. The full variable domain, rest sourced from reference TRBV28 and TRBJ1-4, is DVKVTQSSRYLVKRTGEKVFLECVQDMDHENMFWYRQDPGLGLRLIYFSYDVKMKEKGDIPEGYSVSREKKERFSLILESASTNQTSMYLCASSITSTGEATNEKLFFGSGTQLSVL.

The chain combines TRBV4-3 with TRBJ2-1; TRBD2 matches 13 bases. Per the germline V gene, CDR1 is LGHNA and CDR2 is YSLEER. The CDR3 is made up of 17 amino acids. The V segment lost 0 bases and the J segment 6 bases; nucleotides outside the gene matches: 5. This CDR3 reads CASSQDSGLAGVNEQFF. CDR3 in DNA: TGCGCCAGCAGCCAAGATTCCGGACTAGCGGGAGTCAATGAGCAGTTCTTC.

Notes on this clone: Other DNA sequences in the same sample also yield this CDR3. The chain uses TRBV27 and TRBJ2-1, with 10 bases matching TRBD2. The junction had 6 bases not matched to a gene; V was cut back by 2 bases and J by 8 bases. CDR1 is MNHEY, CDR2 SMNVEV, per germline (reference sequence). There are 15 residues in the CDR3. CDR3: CASSLGLAGADEQFF. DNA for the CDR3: TGTGCCAGCAGTTTAGGGCTAGCGGGAGCGGATGAGCAGTTCTTC.

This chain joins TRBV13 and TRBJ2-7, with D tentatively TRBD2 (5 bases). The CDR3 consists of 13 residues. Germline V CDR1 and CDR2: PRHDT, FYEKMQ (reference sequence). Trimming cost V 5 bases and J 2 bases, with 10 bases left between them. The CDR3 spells CASSPGLTYEQYF. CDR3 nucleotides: TGTGCCAGCAGCCCCGGACTGACCTACGAGCAGTACTTC.

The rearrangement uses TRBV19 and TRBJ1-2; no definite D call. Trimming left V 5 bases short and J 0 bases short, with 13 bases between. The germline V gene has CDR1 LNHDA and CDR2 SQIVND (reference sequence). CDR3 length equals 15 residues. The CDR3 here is CASSEGSPSNYGYTF. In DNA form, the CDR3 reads TGTGCCAGTAGTGAGGGCTCACCCTCTAACTATGGCTACACCTTC.

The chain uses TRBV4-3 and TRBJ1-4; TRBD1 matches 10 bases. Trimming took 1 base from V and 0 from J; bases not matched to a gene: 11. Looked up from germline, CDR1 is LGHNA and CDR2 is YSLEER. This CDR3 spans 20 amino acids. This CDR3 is CASSQVDGTGASATNEKLFF. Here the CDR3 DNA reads TGCGCCAGCAGCCAAGTAGATGGGACAGGGGCTTCTGCAACTAATGAAAAACTGTTTTTT.

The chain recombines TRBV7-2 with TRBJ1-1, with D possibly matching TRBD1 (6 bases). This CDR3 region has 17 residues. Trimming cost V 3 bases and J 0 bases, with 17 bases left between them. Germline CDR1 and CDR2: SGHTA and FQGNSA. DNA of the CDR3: TGTGCCAGCAGCTTGGAGCCGGGACACTCAGTGAACACTGAAGCTTTCTTT. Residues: CASSLEPGHSVNTEAFF.

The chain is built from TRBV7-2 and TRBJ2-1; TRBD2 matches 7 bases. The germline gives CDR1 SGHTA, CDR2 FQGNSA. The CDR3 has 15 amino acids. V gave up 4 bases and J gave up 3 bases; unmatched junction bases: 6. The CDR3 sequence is CASSSGLAGYNEQFF. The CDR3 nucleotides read TGTGCCAGCAGCTCAGGTTTAGCGGGCTACAATGAGCAGTTCTTC.

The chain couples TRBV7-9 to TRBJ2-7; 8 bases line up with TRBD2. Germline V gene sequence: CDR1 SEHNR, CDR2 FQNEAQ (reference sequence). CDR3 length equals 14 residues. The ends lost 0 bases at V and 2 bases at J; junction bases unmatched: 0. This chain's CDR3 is CASSLALAAYEQYF. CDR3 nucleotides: TGTGCCAGCAGCTTAGCACTAGCGGCCTACGAGCAGTACTTC.

Here the CDR3 DNA reads TGTGCCAGCAGCCCTAGCGGGCCCTGGGGGGCAGATACGCAGTATTTT. Translation: CASSPSGPWGADTQYF. This sequence joins TRBV27 and TRBJ2-3; 8 nucleotides agree with TRBD2. Trimming took 6 bases from V and 4 from J; bases not matched to a gene: 12. The CDR3 extends over 16 amino acids. Germline-derived CDR1 and CDR2 are MNHEY and SMNVEV (reference sequence).

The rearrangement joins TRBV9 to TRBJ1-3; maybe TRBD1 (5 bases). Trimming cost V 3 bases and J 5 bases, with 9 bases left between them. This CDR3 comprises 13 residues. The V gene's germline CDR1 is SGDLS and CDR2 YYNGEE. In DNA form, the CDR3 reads TGTGCCAGCAGCGGCAGGGTCAGAAACACCATATATTTT. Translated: CASSGRVRNTIYF.

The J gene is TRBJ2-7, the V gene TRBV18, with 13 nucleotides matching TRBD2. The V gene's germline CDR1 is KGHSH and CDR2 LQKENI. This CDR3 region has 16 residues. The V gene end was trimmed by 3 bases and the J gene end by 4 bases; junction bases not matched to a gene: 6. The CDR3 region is CASSPPRTSGGYEQYF. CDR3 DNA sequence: TGTGCCAGCTCACCTCCCAGGACTAGCGGGGGATACGAGCAGTACTTC.

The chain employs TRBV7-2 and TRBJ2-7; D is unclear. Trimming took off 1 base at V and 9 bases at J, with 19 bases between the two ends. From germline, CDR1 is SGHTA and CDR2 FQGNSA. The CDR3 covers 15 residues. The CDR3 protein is CASSLVPGYVLVQYF. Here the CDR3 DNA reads TGTGCCAGCAGCTTAGTCCCAGGATACGTCCTGGTGCAGTACTTC.

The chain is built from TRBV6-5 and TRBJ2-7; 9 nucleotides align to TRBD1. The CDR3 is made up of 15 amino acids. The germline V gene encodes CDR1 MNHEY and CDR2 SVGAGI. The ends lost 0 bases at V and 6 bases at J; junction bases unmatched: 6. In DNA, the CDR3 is TGTGCCAGCAGTTACTCCCGGGACAGGGTCCGCGAGCAGTACTTC. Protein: CASSYSRDRVREQYF.

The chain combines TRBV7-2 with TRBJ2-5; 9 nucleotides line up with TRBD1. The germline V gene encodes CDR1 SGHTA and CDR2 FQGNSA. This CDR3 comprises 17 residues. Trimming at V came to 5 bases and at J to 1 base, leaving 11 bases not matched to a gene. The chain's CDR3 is CASSLLKTGGLQETQYF. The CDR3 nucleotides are TGTGCCAGCAGCCTCCTAAAGACAGGGGGACTCCAAGAGACCCAGTACTTC.

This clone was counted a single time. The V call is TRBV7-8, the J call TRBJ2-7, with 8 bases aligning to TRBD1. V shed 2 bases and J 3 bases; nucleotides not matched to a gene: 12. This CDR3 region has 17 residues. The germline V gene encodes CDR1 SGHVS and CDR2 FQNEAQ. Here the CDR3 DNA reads TGTGCCAGCAGCTTATGGACAGGGACCGAGAGAGGCTACGAGCAGTACTTC. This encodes CASSLWTGTERGYEQYF. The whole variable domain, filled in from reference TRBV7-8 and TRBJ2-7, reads GAGVSQSPRYKVAKRGQDVALRCDPISGHVSLFWYQQALGQGPEFLTYFQNEAQLDKSGLPSDRFFAERPEGSVSTLKIQRTQQEDSAVYLCASSLWTGTERGYEQYFGPGTRLTVT.

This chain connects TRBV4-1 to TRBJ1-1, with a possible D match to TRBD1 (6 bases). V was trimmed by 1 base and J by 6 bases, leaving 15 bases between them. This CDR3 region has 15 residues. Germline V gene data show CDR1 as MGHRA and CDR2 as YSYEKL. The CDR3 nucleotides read TGCGCCAGCAGCCAAGTCAGGGGCAAATTTGCTGAAGCTTTCTTT. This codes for CASSQVRGKFAEAFF.

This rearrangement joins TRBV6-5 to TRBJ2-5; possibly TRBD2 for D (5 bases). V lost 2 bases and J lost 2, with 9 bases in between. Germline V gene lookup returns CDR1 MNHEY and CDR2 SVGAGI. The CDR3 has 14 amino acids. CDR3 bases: TGTGCCAGCAGTTACACGGGGATACAAGAGACCCAGTACTTC. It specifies CASSYTGIQETQYF.